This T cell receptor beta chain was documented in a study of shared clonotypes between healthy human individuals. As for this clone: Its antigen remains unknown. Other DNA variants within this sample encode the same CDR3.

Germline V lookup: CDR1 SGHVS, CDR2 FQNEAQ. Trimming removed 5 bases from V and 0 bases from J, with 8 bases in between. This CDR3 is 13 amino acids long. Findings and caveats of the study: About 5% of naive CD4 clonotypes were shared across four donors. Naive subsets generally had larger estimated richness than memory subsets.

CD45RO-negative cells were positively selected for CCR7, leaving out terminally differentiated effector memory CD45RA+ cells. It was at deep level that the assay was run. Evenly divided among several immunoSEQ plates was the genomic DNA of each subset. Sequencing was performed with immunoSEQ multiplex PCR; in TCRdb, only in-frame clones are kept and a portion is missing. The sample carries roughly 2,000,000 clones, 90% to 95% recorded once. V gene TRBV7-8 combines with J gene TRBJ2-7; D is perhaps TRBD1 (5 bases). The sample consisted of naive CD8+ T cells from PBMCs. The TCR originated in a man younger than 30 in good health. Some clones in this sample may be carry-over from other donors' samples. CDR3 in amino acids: CASSATVSYEQYF. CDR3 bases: TGTGCCAGCAGCGCGACAGTCTCCTACGAGCAGTACTTC.